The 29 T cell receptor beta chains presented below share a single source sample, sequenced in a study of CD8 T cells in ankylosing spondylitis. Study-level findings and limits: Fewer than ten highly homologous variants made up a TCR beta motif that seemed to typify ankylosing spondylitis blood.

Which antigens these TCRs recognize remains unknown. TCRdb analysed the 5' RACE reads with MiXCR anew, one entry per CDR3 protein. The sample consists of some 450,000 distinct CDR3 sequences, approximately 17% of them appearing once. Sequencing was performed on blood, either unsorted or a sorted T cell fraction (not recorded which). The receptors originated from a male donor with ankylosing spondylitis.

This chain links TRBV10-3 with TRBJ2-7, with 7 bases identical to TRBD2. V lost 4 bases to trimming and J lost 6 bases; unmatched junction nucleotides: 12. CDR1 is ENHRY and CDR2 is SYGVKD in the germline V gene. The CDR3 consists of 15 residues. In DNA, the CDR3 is TGTGCCATCAGTGGTAGGGCGGGAGAGAGGTCCGAGCAGTACTTC. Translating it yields CAISGRAGERSEQYF.

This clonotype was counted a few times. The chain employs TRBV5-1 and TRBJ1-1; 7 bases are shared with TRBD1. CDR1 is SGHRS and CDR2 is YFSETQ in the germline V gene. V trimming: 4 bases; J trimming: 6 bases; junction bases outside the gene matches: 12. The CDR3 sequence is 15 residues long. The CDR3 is CASSPVPGGASEAFF. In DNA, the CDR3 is TGCGCCAGCAGCCCGGTGCCAGGGGGGGCCTCTGAAGCTTTCTTT.

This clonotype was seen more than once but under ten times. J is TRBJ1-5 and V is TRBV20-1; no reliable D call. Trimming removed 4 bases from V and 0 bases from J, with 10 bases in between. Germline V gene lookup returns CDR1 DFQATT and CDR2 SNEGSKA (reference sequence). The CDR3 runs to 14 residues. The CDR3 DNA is TGCAGTGCTACGGACGGCTATAGCAATCAGCCCCAGCATTTT. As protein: CSATDGYSNQPQHF.

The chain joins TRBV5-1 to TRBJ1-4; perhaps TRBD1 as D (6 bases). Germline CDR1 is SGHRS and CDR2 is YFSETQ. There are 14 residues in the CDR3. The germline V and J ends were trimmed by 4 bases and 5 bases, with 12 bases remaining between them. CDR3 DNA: TGCGCCAGCAGCCACCAGGACAGCAATGAAAAACTGTTTTTT. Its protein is CASSHQDSNEKLFF.

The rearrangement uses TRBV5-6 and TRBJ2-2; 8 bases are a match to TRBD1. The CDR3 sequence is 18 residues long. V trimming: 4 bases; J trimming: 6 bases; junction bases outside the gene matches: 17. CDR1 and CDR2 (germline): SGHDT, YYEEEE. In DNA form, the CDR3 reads TGTGCCAGCAGCGACGCCGGACAGGGCTGGGATAAGCCCGGGGAGCTGTTTTTT. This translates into CASSDAGQGWDKPGELFF.

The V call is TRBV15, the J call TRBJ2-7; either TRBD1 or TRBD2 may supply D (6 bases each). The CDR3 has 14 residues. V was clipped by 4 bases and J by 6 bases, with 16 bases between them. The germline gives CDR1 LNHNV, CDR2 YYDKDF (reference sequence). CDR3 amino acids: CATSKGGSIVEQYF. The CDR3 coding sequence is TGTGCCACCAGCAAAGGGGGGTCAATCGTCGAGCAGTACTTC.

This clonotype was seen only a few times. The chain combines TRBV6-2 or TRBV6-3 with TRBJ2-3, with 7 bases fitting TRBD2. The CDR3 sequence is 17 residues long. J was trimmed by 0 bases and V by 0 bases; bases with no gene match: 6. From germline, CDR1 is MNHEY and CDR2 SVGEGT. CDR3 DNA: TGTGCCAGCAGTTACTCGCCATGGGGACTAAGCACAGATACGCAGTATTTT. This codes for CASSYSPWGLSTDTQYF.

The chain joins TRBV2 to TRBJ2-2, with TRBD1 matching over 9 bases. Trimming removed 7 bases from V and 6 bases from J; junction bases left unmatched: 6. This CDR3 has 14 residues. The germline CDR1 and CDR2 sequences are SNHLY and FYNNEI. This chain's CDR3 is CASKPQGAAGELFF. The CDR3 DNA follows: TGTGCCAGCAAGCCACAGGGGGCGGCCGGGGAGCTGTTTTTT.

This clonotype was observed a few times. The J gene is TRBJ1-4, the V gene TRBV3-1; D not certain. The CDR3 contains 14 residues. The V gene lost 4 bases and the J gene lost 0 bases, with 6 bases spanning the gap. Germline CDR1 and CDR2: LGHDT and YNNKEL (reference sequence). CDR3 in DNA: TGTGCCAGCAGCCTGAAGGCAACTAATGAAAAACTGTTTTTT. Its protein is CASSLKATNEKLFF.

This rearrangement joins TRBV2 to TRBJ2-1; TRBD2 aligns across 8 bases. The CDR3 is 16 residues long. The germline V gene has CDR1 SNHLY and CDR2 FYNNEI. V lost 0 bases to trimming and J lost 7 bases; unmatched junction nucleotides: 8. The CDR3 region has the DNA TGTGCCAGCAGTGAAGCGCCCCCCCGCGGGAGGAATGAGCAGTTCTTC. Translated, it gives CASSEAPPRGRNEQFF.

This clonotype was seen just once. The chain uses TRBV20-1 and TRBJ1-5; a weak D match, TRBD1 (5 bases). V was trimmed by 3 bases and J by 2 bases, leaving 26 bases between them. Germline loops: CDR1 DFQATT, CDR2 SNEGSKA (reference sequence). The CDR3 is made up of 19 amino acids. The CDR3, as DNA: TGCAGTGCTAGGGTTCGGGGCAGGGTGGGGGTCGGGGGCAATCAGCCCCAGCATTTT. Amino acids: CSARVRGRVGVGGNQPQHF.

CDR3 sequence (DNA): TGTGCCAGCAGCAAGTTAGACAGGGCCCACTACGAGCAGTACTTC. It yields the protein CASSKLDRAHYEQYF. The V and J genes are TRBV21-1 and TRBJ2-7; TRBD1 was called by the table and not checked on the DNA. TRBV21-1 is marked as a pseudogene. The CDR3 is made up of 15 amino acids.

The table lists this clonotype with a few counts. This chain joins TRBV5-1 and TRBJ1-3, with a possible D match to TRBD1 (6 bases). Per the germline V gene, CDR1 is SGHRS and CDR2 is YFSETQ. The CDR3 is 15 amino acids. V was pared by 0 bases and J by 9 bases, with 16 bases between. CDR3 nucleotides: TGCGCCAGCAGCTTGGCCGGCGGGGGCCGTGGCACCATATATTTT. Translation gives CASSLAGGGRGTIYF. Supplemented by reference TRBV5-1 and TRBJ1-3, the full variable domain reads KAGVTQTPRYLIKTRGQQVTLSCSPISGHRSVSWYQQTPGQGLQFLFEYFSETQRNKGNFPGRFSGRQFSNSRSEMNVSTLELGDSALYLCASSLAGGGRGTIYFGEGSWLTVV.

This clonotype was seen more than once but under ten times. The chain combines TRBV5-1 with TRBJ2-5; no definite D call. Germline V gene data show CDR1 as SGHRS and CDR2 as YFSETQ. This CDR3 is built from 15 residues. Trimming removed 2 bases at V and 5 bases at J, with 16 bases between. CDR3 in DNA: TGCGCCAGCAGCTTAGTTACCGTCCCTCGCGAGACCCAGTACTTC. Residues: CASSLVTVPRETQYF.

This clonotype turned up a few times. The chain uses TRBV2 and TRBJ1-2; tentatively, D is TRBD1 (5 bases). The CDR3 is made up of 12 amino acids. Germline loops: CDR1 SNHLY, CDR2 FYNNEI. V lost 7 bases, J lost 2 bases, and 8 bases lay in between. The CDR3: CASNRDNYGYTF. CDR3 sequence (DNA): TGTGCCAGCAACCGGGACAACTATGGCTACACCTTC.

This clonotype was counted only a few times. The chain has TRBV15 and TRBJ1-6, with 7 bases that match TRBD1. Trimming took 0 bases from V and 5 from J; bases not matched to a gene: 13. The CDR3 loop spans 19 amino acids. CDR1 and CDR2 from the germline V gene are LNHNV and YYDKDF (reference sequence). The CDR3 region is CATSRDRPGWTGDNSPLHF. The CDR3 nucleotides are TGTGCCACCAGCAGAGATCGTCCTGGCTGGACAGGAGATAATTCACCCCTCCACTTT.

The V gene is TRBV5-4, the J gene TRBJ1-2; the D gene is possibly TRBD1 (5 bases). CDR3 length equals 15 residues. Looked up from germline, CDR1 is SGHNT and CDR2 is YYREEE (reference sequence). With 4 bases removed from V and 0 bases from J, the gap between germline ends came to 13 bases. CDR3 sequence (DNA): TGTGCCAGCAGCCCCCAAAGGACAACTAACTATGGCTACACCTTC. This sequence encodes CASSPQRTTNYGYTF. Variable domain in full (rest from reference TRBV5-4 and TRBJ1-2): ETGVTQSPTHLIKTRGQQVTLRCSSQSGHNTVSWYQQALGQGPQFIFQYYREEENGRGNFPPRFSGLQFPNYSSELNVNALELDDSALYLCASSPQRTTNYGYTFGSGTRLTVV.

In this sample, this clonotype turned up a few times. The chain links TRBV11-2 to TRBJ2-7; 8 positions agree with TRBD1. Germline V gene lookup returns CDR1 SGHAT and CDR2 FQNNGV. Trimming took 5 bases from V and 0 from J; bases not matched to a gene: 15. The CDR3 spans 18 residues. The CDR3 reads CASSIRSRQGASSYEQYF. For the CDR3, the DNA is TGTGCCAGCAGCATTAGATCTCGGCAGGGGGCATCCTCCTACGAGCAGTACTTC.

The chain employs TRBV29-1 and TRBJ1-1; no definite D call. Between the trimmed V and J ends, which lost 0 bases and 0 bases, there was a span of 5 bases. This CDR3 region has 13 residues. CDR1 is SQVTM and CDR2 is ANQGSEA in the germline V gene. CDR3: CSVEEVVNTEAFF. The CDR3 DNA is TGCAGCGTTGAAGAGGTGGTGAACACTGAAGCTTTCTTT.

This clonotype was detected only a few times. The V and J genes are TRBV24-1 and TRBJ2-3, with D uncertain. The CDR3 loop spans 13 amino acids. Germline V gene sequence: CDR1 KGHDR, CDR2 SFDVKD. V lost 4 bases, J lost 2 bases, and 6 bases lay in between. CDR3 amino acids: CATSDQNTDTQYF. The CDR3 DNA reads TGTGCCACCAGTGACCAGAACACAGATACGCAGTATTTT.

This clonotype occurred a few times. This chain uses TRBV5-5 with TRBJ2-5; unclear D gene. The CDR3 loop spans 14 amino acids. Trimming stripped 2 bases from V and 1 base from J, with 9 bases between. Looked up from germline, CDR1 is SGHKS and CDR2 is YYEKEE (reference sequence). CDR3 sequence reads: CASSFNEFQETQYF. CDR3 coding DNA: TGTGCCAGCAGCTTTAACGAATTCCAAGAGACCCAGTACTTC.

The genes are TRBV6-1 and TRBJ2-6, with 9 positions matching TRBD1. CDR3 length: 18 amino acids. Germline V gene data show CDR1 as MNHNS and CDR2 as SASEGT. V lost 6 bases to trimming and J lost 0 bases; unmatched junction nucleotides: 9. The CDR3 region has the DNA TGTGCCAGCAGGGCCCGACAGGGGGGAAGCTCTGGGGCCAACGTCCTGACTTTC. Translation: CASRARQGGSSGANVLTF.

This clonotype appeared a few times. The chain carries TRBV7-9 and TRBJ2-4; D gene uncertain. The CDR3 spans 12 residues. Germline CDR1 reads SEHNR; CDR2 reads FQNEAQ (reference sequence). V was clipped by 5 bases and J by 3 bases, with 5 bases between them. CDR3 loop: CASSPLKNIQYF. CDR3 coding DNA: TGTGCCAGCAGCCCCCTCAAAAACATTCAGTACTTC.

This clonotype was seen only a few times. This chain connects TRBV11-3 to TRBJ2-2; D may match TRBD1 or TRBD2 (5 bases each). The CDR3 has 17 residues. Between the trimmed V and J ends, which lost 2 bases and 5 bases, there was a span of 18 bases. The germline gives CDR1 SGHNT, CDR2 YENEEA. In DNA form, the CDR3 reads TGTGCCAGCAGCTTAACCTCAACCGGGGCTATAACCGGGGAGCTGTTTTTT. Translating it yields CASSLTSTGAITGELFF.

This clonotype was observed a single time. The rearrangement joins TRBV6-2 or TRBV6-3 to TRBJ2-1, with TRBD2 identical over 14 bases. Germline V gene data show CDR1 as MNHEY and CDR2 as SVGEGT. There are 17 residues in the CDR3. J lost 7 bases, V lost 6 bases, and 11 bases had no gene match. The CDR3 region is CASSSPGTSGRRNEQFF. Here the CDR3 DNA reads TGTGCCAGCAGCTCACCCGGGACTAGCGGGAGACGTAATGAGCAGTTCTTC.

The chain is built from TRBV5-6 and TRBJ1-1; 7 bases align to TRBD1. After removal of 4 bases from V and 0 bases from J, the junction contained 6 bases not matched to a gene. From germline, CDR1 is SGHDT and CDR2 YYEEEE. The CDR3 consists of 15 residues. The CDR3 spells CASSPVDRLNTEAFF. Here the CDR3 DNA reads TGTGCCAGCAGCCCTGTGGACAGGTTGAACACTGAAGCTTTCTTT.

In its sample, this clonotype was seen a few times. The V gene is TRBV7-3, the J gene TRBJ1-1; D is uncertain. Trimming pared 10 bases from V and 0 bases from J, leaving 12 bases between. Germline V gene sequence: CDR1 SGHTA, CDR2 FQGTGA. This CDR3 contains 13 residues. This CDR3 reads CATSRNMNTEAFF. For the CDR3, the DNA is TGTGCCACCTCGCGCAACATGAACACTGAAGCTTTCTTT. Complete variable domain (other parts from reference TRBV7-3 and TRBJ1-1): GAGVSQTPSNKVTEKGKYVELRCDPISGHTALYWYRQSLGQGPEFLIYFQGTGAADDSGLPNDRFFAVRPEGSVSTLKIQRTERGDSAVYLCATSRNMNTEAFFGQGTRLTVV.

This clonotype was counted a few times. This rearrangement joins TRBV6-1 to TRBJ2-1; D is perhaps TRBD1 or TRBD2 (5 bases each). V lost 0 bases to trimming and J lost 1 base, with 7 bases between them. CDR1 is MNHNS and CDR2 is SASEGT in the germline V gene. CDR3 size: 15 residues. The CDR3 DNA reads TGTGCCAGCAGTGAAGCGGGGGAATCCTACAATGAGCAGTTCTTC. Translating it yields CASSEAGESYNEQFF.

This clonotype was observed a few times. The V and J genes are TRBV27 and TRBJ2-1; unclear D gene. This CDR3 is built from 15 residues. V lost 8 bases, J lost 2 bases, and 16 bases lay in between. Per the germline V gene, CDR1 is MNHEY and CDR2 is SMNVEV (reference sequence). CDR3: CASRLEARPYNEQFF. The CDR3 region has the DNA TGTGCCAGCCGACTTGAGGCTAGGCCCTACAATGAGCAGTTCTTC.